This entry lists 15 T cell receptor beta chains sequenced from one sample in a study of T cells after yellow fever vaccination. One entry per CDR3 protein, called by TCRdb with MiXCR from the 5' RACE reads. The table has under 100,000 distinct CDR3 sequences, 5.8% seen once. The material sequenced was CD8+ T cells sorted from PBMCs, taken 10 days after the yellow fever booster vaccination. All receptors come from a young man who received the YFV17D yellow fever vaccine.

This clonotype occurred many times. V gene TRBV12-3 or TRBV12-4 combines with J gene TRBJ2-1; TRBD2 aligns across 12 bases. Trimming removed 6 bases from V and 6 bases from J; junction bases left unmatched: 6. The CDR3 has 15 residues. CDR3 in DNA: TGTGCCAGCAGAACTACTAGCGGGGGGCCCAATGAGCAGTTCTTC. Translation: CASRTTSGGPNEQFF.

This clonotype turned up a few times. The rearrangement joins TRBV7-8 to TRBJ1-5; D not resolved. The CDR3 is 14 amino acids. CDR1 and CDR2 (germline): SGHVS, FQNEAQ. Trimming shortened V by 3 bases and J by 5 bases, and 11 bases separated the two germline ends. CDR3 in DNA: TGTGCCAGCAGCTTCCAAGACACCGATCAGCCCCAGCATTTT. This translates into CASSFQDTDQPQHF. The full variable domain, its missing parts supplied by reference TRBV7-8 and TRBJ1-5, is GAGVSQSPRYKVAKRGQDVALRCDPISGHVSLFWYQQALGQGPEFLTYFQNEAQLDKSGLPSDRFFAERPEGSVSTLKIQRTQQEDSAVYLCASSFQDTDQPQHFGDGTRLSIL.

This clonotype was observed many times. V is TRBV7-9 and J is TRBJ2-7; TRBD1 matches at 7 bases. CDR1 and CDR2 from the germline V gene are SEHNR and FQNEAQ (reference sequence). V dropped 5 bases and J dropped 5; count of bases not matched to a gene: 9. The CDR3 contains 14 residues. This CDR3 is CASSPRTGPNEQYF. The CDR3 nucleotides are TGTGCCAGCAGCCCTCGGACAGGTCCCAACGAGCAGTACTTC.

This chain links TRBV5-1 with TRBJ1-2; 12 bases are shared with TRBD1. Germline CDR1 reads SGHRS; CDR2 reads YFSETQ. The J segment lost 6 bases and the V segment lost 4 bases, leaving 7 bases of the junction unmatched. This CDR3 spans 15 amino acids. This chain's CDR3 is CASSDGTGGFDGYTF. In nucleotides, the CDR3 is TGCGCCAGCAGCGACGGGACAGGGGGCTTCGATGGCTACACCTTC.

The V and J genes are TRBV5-6 and TRBJ2-6; D ambiguous. The CDR3 sequence is 17 residues long. Trimming shortened V by 6 bases and J by 0 bases, and 16 bases separated the two germline ends. CDR1 SGHDT and CDR2 YYEEEE come from the germline V gene. CDR3 residues: CASTPGRRRSGANVLTF. The CDR3 DNA follows: TGTGCCAGCACCCCCGGGCGGCGTCGCTCTGGGGCCAACGTCCTGACTTTC.

The chain has TRBV6-2 or TRBV6-3 and TRBJ1-5; D unclear. The germline CDR1 and CDR2 sequences are MNHEY and SVGEGT. V was trimmed by 2 bases and J by 0 bases, leaving 8 bases between them. This CDR3 has 15 amino acids. The CDR3 DNA is TGTGCCAGCAGTTACACGTTTAATAGCAATCAGCCCCAGCATTTT. Its translation is CASSYTFNSNQPQHF.

V is TRBV7-8 and J is TRBJ2-3; 8 nucleotides match TRBD2. Per the germline V gene, CDR1 is SGHVS and CDR2 is FQNEAQ. This CDR3 is 17 amino acids long. V trimming: 6 bases; J trimming: 2 bases; junction bases outside the gene matches: 13. This CDR3 is CASRPRGGGGITDTQYF. CDR3 in DNA: TGTGCCAGCAGGCCACGTGGTGGCGGGGGGATCACAGATACGCAGTATTTT.

This clonotype was detected a few times. This chain links TRBV11-3 with TRBJ2-2; 8 bases agree with TRBD2. Germline-derived CDR1 and CDR2 are SGHNT and YENEEA. V lost 5 bases, J lost 0 bases, and 5 bases stayed unmatched. The CDR3 runs to 16 residues. This CDR3 reads CASSPRGGPNTGELFF. For the CDR3, the DNA is TGTGCCAGCAGCCCTCGGGGGGGACCGAACACCGGGGAGCTGTTTTTT.

This clonotype was found a few times. The rearrangement joins TRBV7-8 to TRBJ2-7, with D perhaps TRBD1 (5 bases). This CDR3 has 17 amino acids. Germline CDR1 and CDR2: SGHVS and FQNEAQ. V gave up 0 bases and J gave up 3 bases, with 18 bases separating them. The CDR3 region has the DNA TGTGCCAGCAGCTTAGCCTTTGCAGGGTCGGTCGTCTACGAGCAGTACTTC. It is translated as CASSLAFAGSVVYEQYF.

This clonotype showed up many times. The chain employs TRBV5-1 and TRBJ2-7; 10 nucleotides line up with TRBD1. V lost 0 bases and J lost 2; bases outside the gene matches: 5. The germline V gene encodes CDR1 SGHRS and CDR2 YFSETQ. The CDR3 sequence is 16 residues long. CDR3 bases: TGCGCCAGCAGCTTGGGGGGACAGGGGTCCACCTACGAGCAGTACTTC. Its protein product is CASSLGGQGSTYEQYF. Complete variable domain (other parts from reference TRBV5-1 and TRBJ2-7): KAGVTQTPRYLIKTRGQQVTLSCSPISGHRSVSWYQQTPGQGLQFLFEYFSETQRNKGNFPGRFSGRQFSNSRSEMNVSTLELGDSALYLCASSLGGQGSTYEQYFGPGTRLTVT.

Ten or more counts support this clonotype. This chain connects TRBV27 to TRBJ2-5, with D possibly TRBD2 on 6 matching bases. Germline V gene lookup returns CDR1 MNHEY and CDR2 SMNVEV (reference sequence). V was trimmed by 5 bases and J by 1 base, leaving 20 bases between them. The CDR3 spans 17 residues. CDR3 DNA sequence: TGTGCCAGCAGTCCCACTCCCGGGGGTAGGGGCCAAGAGACCCAGTACTTC. Encoded protein: CASSPTPGGRGQETQYF.

The chain uses TRBV11-2 and TRBJ1-1; perhaps TRBD1 as D (6 bases). In germline, CDR1 is SGHAT, CDR2 FQNNGV. V lost 4 bases and J 14 bases, leaving 20 bases between the germline ends. The CDR3 spans 13 residues. The CDR3 DNA reads as TGTGCCAGCAGCTCGATAAAATTACAGGGAACCTTCTTT. Translation: CASSSIKLQGTFF.

This clonotype came up many times. The chain employs TRBV15 and TRBJ2-2; D unresolved. Germline V gene lookup returns CDR1 LNHNV and CDR2 YYDKDF (reference sequence). The CDR3 totals 14 residues. Trimming took off 0 bases at V and 2 bases at J, with 4 bases between the two ends. The CDR3 coding sequence is TGTGCCACCAGCAGAGATAAAAACACCGGGGAGCTGTTTTTT. Translating it yields CATSRDKNTGELFF.

The chain carries TRBV5-1 and TRBJ2-3, with D maybe TRBD2 (6 bases). The CDR3 consists of 15 residues. Between the trimmed V and J ends, which lost 5 bases and 0 bases, there was a span of 13 bases. Germline CDR1 and CDR2: SGHRS and YFSETQ. For the CDR3, the DNA is TGCGCCAGCAGAGGCGGGAATACTAGCACAGATACGCAGTATTTT. As protein: CASRGGNTSTDTQYF.

As for this clonotype: This may be a read error: a much more frequent sequence differs by one nucleotide. This chain uses TRBV29-1 with TRBJ2-7, with TRBD1 matching 11 bases. The V and J ends lost 6 bases and 3 bases, in that order; junction bases with no gene match: 4. The CDR3 has 13 residues. Looked up from germline, CDR1 is SQVTM and CDR2 is ANQGSEA. The CDR3 DNA reads as TGCAGCGTGGGGACAGGGGGAAGCTACGAGCAGTACTTC. Translated: CSVGTGGSYEQYF.